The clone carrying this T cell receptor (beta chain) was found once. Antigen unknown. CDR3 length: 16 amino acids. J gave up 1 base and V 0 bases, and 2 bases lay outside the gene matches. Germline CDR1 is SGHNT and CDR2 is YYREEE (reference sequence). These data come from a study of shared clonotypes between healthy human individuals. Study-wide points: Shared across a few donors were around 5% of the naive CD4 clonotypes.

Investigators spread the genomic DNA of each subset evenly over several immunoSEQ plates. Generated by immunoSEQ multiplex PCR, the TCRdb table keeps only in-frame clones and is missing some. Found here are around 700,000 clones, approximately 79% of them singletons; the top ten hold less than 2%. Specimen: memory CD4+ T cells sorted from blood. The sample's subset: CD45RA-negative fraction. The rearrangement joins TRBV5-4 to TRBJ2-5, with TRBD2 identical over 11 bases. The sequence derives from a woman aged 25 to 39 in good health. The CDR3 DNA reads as TGTGCCAGCAGCTTGGCCCTAGCGGGAGGCCAAGAGACCCAGTACTTC. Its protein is CASSLALAGGQETQYF.